A selection of T cell receptor beta chains follows, all from one sample in a study of cytomegalovirus exposure and HLA in healthy donors. Generated by immunoSEQ multiplex PCR, the TCRdb table keeps only in-frame clones and is missing some. The data hold 150,000 to 200,000 clones, with 60% to 85% observed a single time. Sequencing used PBMCs. These receptor sequences come from a middle-aged woman in good health and CMV-seronegative. Each CDR3 is given with its conserved first and last residue.

j_call,v_call,cdr3_aa
TRBJ1-2,TRBV6-6,CASVSAPGQVRYGYTF
TRBJ1-1,TRBV7-9,CASSLAGLRRGVNTEAFF
TRBJ1-1,TRBV14,CASSLWGGYTEAFF
TRBJ1-1,TRBV6-6,CASRGTEAFF
TRBJ2-7,TRBV7-9,CSSSPQGYEQYF
TRBJ2-7,TRBV19,CASSIGAGYEQYF
TRBJ2-7,TRBV7-2,CASSLHSTSRLTYEQYF
TRBJ2-4,TRBV4-1,CASSQTGTSGNIQYF
TRBJ2-5,TRBV6-5,CASRGTRKDQETQYF
TRBJ2-3,TRBV5-4,CASSLRRNWTSGISTDTQYF
TRBJ1-5,TRBV7-2,CASSLTVLGGNQPQHF
TRBJ2-5,TRBV9,CASSYGTGVETQYF
TRBJ2-3,TRBV4-1,CASTLTSGGVNTDTQYF
TRBJ2-5,TRBV7-9,CSSSPPLTRRETQYF
TRBJ1-1,TRBV10-3,CATAKGWTGGVNTEAFF
TRBJ1-2,TRBV6-6,CASSSQFNYGYTF
TRBJ2-2,TRBV9,CASSDRTGLNTGELFF
TRBJ1-1,TRBV27,CASSLEGGRNTEAFF
TRBJ1-1,TRBV2,CASSESSTGEAFF
TRBJ1-1,TRBV4-2,CASSQAGQNGNTEAFF
TRBJ2-3,TRBV4-1,CASSRQTSGGRTDTQYF
TRBJ1-1,TRBV18,CASSTGSNTEAFF
TRBJ1-1,TRBV28,CASSFSGEGNTEAFF
TRBJ2-6,TRBV11-1,CASSPSTGFGANVLTF
TRBJ2-1,TRBV5-1,CASSLPGSGNEQFF
TRBJ1-5,TRBV10-2,CASSGGPEVNQPQHF
TRBJ1-1,TRBV5-1,CASGLQGGEAFF
TRBJ1-3,TRBV4-1,CASSQGPQGASGNTIYF
TRBJ1-2,TRBV10-3,CAISELTAYGYTF
TRBJ1-1,TRBV7-8,CASSSQGNTEAFF
TRBJ2-1,TRBV5-8,CASSFSGGAFNEQFF
TRBJ2-7,TRBV7-2,CASSLSGQGSAYEQYF
TRBJ2-4,TRBV11-2,CASSLVRGGGDIQYF
TRBJ2-3,TRBV6-5,CASSLDTTYTDTQYF
TRBJ1-1,TRBV19,CASSIRDMNTEAFF
TRBJ2-2,TRBV5-1,CASSLHDRENTGELFF
TRBJ1-4,TRBV5-4,CASSLGHRAPNEKLFF
TRBJ1-2,TRBV19,CASSTRKLGQGAFGYTF
TRBJ2-3,TRBV5-1,CASSLQLSSTDTQYF
TRBJ1-2,TRBV5-1,CASSLAGGNYGYTF
TRBJ2-1,TRBV29-1,CSEKTSGGGNEQFF
TRBJ2-5,TRBV18,CASSPPQGTQETQYF
TRBJ2-5,TRBV11-2,CASSLAGGKETQYF
TRBJ1-1,TRBV28,CASSPLLRRHRGNTEAFF
TRBJ1-5,TRBV10-2,CASSESRGQVQPQHF
TRBJ1-1,TRBV5-1,CASSLQTGVNTEAFF
TRBJ1-1,TRBV4-1,CATRTSSPGNTEAFF
TRBJ1-4,TRBV2,CASRQEATTNEKLFF
TRBJ2-1,TRBV4-1,CASSQNGLAGGPGREQFF
TRBJ2-3,TRBV10-2,CASRLERRGGDQGTQYF
TRBJ1-6,TRBV7-9,CASSLGAGGNNSPLHF
TRBJ2-5,TRBV21-1,CASSKVGDTPGETQYF
TRBJ1-4,TRBV5-4,CASSLGQGDVFF